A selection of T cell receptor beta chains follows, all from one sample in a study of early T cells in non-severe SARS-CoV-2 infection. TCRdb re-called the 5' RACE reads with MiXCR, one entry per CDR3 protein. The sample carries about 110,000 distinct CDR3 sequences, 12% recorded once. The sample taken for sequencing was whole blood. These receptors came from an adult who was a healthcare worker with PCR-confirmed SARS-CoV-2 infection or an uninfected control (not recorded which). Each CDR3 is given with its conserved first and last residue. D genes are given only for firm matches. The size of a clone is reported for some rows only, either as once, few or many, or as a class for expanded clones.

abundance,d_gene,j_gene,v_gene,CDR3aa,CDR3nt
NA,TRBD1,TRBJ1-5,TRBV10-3,CAISDPALGTASNQPQHF,TGTGCCATCAGTGACCCTGCCCTGGGGACAGCTAGCAATCAGCCCCAGCATTTT
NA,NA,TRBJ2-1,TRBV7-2,CASSLWTASYNEQFF,TGTGCCAGCAGCTTATGGACTGCCTCCTACAATGAGCAGTTCTTC
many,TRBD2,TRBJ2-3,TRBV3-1,CASSQRPSGSDTQYF,TGTGCCAGCAGCCAAAGGCCTAGCGGGAGTGATACGCAGTATTTT
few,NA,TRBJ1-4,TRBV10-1,CASSETRAPGGKLFF,TGCGCCAGCAGTGAGACCCGGGCCCCTGGGGGAAAACTGTTTTTT
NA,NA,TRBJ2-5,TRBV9,CASSVGQGPRETQYF,TGTGCCAGCAGCGTAGGTCAAGGACCTCGGGAGACCCAGTACTTC
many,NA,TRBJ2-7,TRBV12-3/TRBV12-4,CASSPPGVLGTYEQYF,TGTGCCAGCAGCCCCCCGGGCGTATTAGGCACCTACGAGCAGTACTTC
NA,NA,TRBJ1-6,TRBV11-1,CASSLGGLSSPLHF,TGTGCCAGCAGCTTAGGAGGGTTAAGCTCACCCCTCCACTTT
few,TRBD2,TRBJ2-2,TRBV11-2,CASSPGTSGRIGRVYTGELFF,TGTGCCAGCAGCCCCGGGACTAGCGGGAGAATTGGGCGAGTGTACACCGGGGAGCTGTTTTTT
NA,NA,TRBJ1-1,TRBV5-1,CASSRDWNTEAFF,TGCGCCAGCAGCCGTGACTGGAACACTGAAGCTTTCTTT
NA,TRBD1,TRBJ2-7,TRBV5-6,CASSLPGTGYEQYF,TGTGCCAGCAGCCTTCCCGGGACAGGGTACGAGCAGTACTTC
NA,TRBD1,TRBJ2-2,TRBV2,CASSSGTGIPGELFF,TGTGCCAGCAGCTCCGGGACAGGGATCCCGGGGGAGCTGTTTTTT
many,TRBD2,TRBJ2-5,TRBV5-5,CASSLGLAETQYF,TGTGCCAGCAGCTTGGGACTAGCAGAGACCCAGTACTTC
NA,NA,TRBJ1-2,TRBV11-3,CASSLPFNYGYTF,TGTGCCAGCAGCTTACCCTTCAACTATGGCTACACCTTC
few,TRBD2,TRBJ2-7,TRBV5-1,CASSDGTSGEEQYF,TGCGCCAGCAGCGACGGGACTAGCGGGGAGGAGCAGTACTTC
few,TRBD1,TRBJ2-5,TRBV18,CASSEGQGPFGKTQYF,TGTGCCAGCTCAGAAGGACAGGGGCCCTTCGGGAAGACCCAGTACTTC
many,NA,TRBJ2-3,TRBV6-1,CASTPPTDTQYF,TGTGCCAGCACCCCCCCCACAGATACGCAGTATTTT
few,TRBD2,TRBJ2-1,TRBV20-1,CSASATSGRNNEQFF,TGCAGTGCCAGCGCCACTAGCGGGAGAAATAATGAGCAGTTCTTC
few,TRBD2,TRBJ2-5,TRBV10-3,CAAAPQAGPQETQYF,TGTGCCGCTGCACCCCAAGCGGGACCCCAAGAGACCCAGTACTTC
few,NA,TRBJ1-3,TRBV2,CASSRTLSGNTIYF,TGTGCCAGCAGTCGGACACTCTCTGGAAACACCATATATTTT
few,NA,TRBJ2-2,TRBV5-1,CASGRWQGNTGELFF,TGCGCCAGCGGACGGTGGCAGGGTAACACCGGGGAGCTGTTTTTT
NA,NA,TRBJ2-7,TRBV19,CASSDLAAGSYEQYF,TGTGCCAGTAGCGATCTCGCGGCTGGCTCCTACGAGCAGTACTTC
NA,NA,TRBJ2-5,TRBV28,CASSSTSTEYF,TGTGCCAGCAGTTCTACTAGCACTGAGTACTTC
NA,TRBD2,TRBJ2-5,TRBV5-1,CASSLDGRAQETQYF,TGCGCCAGCAGCTTGGACGGGAGGGCCCAAGAGACCCAGTACTTC
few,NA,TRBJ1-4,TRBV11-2,CASSLVNRPDEKLFF,TGTGCCAGCAGCTTAGTGAATCGGCCGGACGAAAAACTGTTTTTT
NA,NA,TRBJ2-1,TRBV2,CASSERQGERGEQFF,TGTGCCAGCAGTGAAAGGCAGGGAGAGAGGGGCGAGCAGTTCTTC
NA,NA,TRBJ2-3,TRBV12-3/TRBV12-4,CASRRLVGTQYF,TGTGCCAGCAGACGACTGGTCGGTACGCAGTATTTT
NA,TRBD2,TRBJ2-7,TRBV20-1,CSAYTSGSSYEQYF,TGCAGTGCTTATACTAGCGGAAGCTCCTACGAGCAGTACTTC
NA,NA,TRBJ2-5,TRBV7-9,CASSSPGQETQYF,TGTGCCAGCAGCAGTCCGGGCCAAGAGACCCAGTACTTC
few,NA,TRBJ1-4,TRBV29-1,CSVLGLLGEEGEKLFF,TGCAGCGTTTTAGGACTCCTAGGAGAGGAAGGAGAAAAACTGTTTTTT
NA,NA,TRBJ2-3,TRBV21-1,CASSKEKAGLTDTQYF,TGTGCCAGCAGCAAAGAGAAGGCAGGCCTCACAGATACGCAGTATTTT
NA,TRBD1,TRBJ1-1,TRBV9,CACSVPGTGEAFF,TGTGCCTGCAGCGTCCCCGGGACAGGAGAAGCTTTCTTT
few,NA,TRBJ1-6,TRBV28,CASSLWSGFNSPLHF,TGTGCCAGCAGTTTATGGTCGGGTTTTAATTCACCCCTCCACTTT
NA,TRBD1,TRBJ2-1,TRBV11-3,CASSLGGQGRGNEQFF,TGTGCCAGCAGCTTAGGGGGACAGGGGAGAGGCAATGAGCAGTTCTTC
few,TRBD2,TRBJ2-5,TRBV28,CASSLSRALAEETQYF,TGTGCCAGCAGTTTATCCCGGGCCCTAGCGGAAGAGACCCAGTACTTC
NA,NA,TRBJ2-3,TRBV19,CASSRDPQADTQYF,TGTGCCAGTAGTCGGGACCCCCAGGCAGATACGCAGTATTTT
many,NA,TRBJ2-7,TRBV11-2,CASSRGGEQYF,TGTGCCAGCAGTCGTGGCGGGGAGCAGTACTTC
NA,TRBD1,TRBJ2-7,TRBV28,CASSSLRGQPPYEQYF,TGTGCCAGCAGTTCCCTCCGGGGACAGCCTCCCTACGAGCAGTACTTC
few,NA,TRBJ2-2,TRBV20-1,CSARVLTGELFF,TGCAGTGCTAGAGTTCTAACCGGGGAGCTGTTTTTT
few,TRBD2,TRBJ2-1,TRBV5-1,CASSSRTPGLVGGDSYNEQFF,TGCGCCAGCAGCTCGCGGACCCCGGGACTAGTGGGGGGGGACTCCTACAATGAGCAGTTCTTC
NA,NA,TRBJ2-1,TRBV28,CASSSTGPRYNEQFF,TGTGCCAGCAGTTCGACAGGCCCGAGGTACAATGAGCAGTTCTTC
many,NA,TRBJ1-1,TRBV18,CASSPPQGKGGNTEAFF,TGTGCCAGCTCACCGCCGCAGGGGAAGGGAGGGAACACTGAAGCTTTCTTT
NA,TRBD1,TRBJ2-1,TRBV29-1,CSVTGETYNEQFF,TGCAGCGTAACAGGGGAGACCTACAATGAGCAGTTCTTC
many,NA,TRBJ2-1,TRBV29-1,CSVWTGYNEQFF,TGCAGCGTTTGGACCGGTTACAATGAGCAGTTCTTC
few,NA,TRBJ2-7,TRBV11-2,CASSPVTGRRVYEQYF,TGTGCCAGCAGCCCAGTGACAGGGCGGAGGGTCTACGAGCAGTACTTC
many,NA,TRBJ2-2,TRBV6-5,CASSGHDPDTGELFF,TGTGCCAGCAGCGGCCACGACCCCGACACCGGGGAGCTGTTTTTT
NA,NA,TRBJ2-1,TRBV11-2,CASSRDPAYYNEQFF,TGTGCCAGCAGCCGGGACCCTGCTTACTACAATGAGCAGTTCTTC
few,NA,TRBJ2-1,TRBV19,CASSIDGAQGSFF,TGTGCCAGTAGTATAGATGGGGCCCAGGGCTCATTCTTC
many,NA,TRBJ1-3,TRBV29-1,CSVGRGHTIYF,TGCAGCGTTGGGAGGGGCCACACCATATATTTT
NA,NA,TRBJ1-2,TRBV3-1,CASSQAPGGDGYTF,TGTGCCAGCAGCCAAGCACCCGGGGGCGATGGCTACACCTTC
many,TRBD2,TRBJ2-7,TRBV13,CASSLVASGGAYEQYF,TGTGCCAGCAGCTTAGTGGCTAGCGGGGGGGCTTACGAGCAGTACTTC
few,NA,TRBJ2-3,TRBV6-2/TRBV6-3,CASSSPSRTTDTQYF,TGTGCCAGCAGCAGCCCCTCCCGGACCACAGATACGCAGTATTTT
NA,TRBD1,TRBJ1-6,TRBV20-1,CSASVFEGQDSPLHF,TGCAGTGCTAGTGTTTTCGAGGGACAGGATTCACCCCTCCACTTT
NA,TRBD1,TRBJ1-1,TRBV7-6,CASSARGTGEVDTEAFF,TGTGCCAGCAGCGCGCGGGGGACAGGGGAAGTGGACACTGAAGCTTTCTTT
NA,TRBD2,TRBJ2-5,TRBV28,CASSPPRSGSKTQYF,TGTGCCAGCAGCCCCCCCCGGAGCGGGAGTAAGACCCAGTACTTC
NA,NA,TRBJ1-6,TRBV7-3,CASSLAPIGPLHF,TGTGCCAGCAGCCTAGCCCCCATCGGCCCCCTCCACTTT
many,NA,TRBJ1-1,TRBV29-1,CSVEVAGGATEAFF,TGCAGCGTTGAAGTCGCGGGGGGTGCCACTGAAGCTTTCTTT
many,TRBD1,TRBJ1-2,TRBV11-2,CASSPRTGINYGYTF,TGTGCCAGCAGCCCCCGGACAGGGATTAACTATGGCTACACCTTC
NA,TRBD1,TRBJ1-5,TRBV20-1,CSAIKPGQGLAHGQPQHF,TGCAGTGCAATCAAACCGGGACAGGGCCTCGCGCACGGTCAGCCCCAGCATTTT